This TCR beta chain is from a study of cytomegalovirus exposure and HLA in healthy donors. Study background: About 80 million unique TCRs from HLA-typed donors were held in an early data release. Findings and caveats of the study: Several of the most significant clusters were apparently associated with common viral pathogens in a later analysis. Versus the roughly 700-donor mean, an Asian-associated ancestry cluster reportedly showed fewer N-insertions in a later analysis.

A note on this clone: Its cognate antigen is unknown.

V was trimmed by 1 base and J by 6 bases, leaving 18 bases between them. This CDR3 is 16 amino acids long. Germline CDR1 LGHNA, CDR2 YNFKEQ. The PCR was carried out with 60 Vbeta primers and 13 Jbeta primers. The assay was immunoSEQ multiplex PCR, and TCRdb's table has in-frame clones only and misses some. This table has roughly 180,000 clones, around 74% appearing once. Donors showed nominal health when sampled, although they likely had unrecorded immune exposures. The chain carries TRBV4-2 and TRBJ1-2, with D possibly being TRBD1 (5 bases). The source is a female donor in good health and CMV-seronegative. Material for sequencing was PBMCs. The CDR3 nucleotides are TGTGCCAGCAGCCAAGGGGGGGTTTCCACCCTTGATGGCTACACCTTC. Amino acids: CASSQGGVSTLDGYTF.